The rows below give T cell receptor beta chains drawn from one sample of a study of fetal regulatory T cell absence and autoimmunity. Profiling relied on immunoSEQ multiplex PCR, and the TCRdb table lists in-frame clones only, not all of them. This sample yields around 100,000 clones, of which approximately 75% are seen a single time; less than 2.5% belongs to the top ten. The material sequenced was pancreas tissue. These receptors all stem from a male donor with IPEX syndrome. The CDR3 runs from the conserved cysteine through the conserved F or W. A D gene is named only where the DNA matches it firmly. Clone size appears in some rows only: once, few, many, or a class for an expanded clone.

J gene,D gene,clone size,V gene,CDR3 protein,CDR3 DNA
TRBJ2-5,TRBD2,.,TRBV4-1,CASSRRLALQETQYF,TGCGCCAGCAGCCGCCGACTAGCGCTCCAAGAGACCCAGTACTTC
TRBJ2-7,TRBD1,.,TRBV7-6,CASSLVGAGGLYEQYF,TGTGCCAGCAGCTTGGTCGGGGCAGGGGGTCTCTACGAGCAGTACTTC
TRBJ1-2,TRBD1,few,TRBV4-1,CASGTETNYGYTF,TGCGCCAGCGGGACAGAGACTAACTATGGCTACACCTTC
TRBJ1-2,TRBD1,.,TRBV13,CASSFEQGGANYGYTF,TGTGCCAGCAGCTTCGAACAGGGGGGAGCTAACTATGGCTACACCTTC
TRBJ2-2,.,.,TRBV15,CATSRGPGELFF,TGTGCCACCAGCAGAGGTCCCGGGGAGCTGTTTTTT
TRBJ2-7,TRBD1,.,TRBV4-2,CASSQVRVTGWDEQYF,TGTGCCAGCAGCCAAGTAAGGGTGACAGGGTGGGACGAGCAGTACTTC
TRBJ1-4,TRBD1,.,TRBV5-6,CASRDYRDRGEKLFF,TGTGCCAGCAGGGACTACCGGGACAGGGGTGAAAAACTGTTTTTT
TRBJ1-2,TRBD1,.,TRBV6-1,CASSPTGWGGYTF,TGTGCCAGCAGTCCGACAGGGTGGGGTGGCTACACCTTC
TRBJ2-1,.,.,TRBV19,CASSAGGNYNEQFF,TGTGCCAGTAGTGCCGGGGGCAACTACAATGAGCAGTTCTTC
TRBJ2-6,.,.,TRBV23-1,CASSQSRVSTSGANVLTF,TGCGCCAGCAGTCAATCCCGGGTAAGTACCTCTGGGGCCAACGTCCTGACTTTC
TRBJ2-7,.,.,TRBV25-1,CASVNPTYEQYF,TGTGCCAGCGTAAACCCTACCTACGAGCAGTACTTC
TRBJ1-5,.,few,TRBV2,CASRWARNQPQHF,TGTGCCAGCAGGTGGGCTCGCAATCAGCCCCAGCATTTT
TRBJ2-2,.,.,TRBV6-1,CASSGHRPGELFF,TGTGCCAGCAGCGGACACAGGCCCGGGGAGCTGTTTTTT
TRBJ1-6,.,.,TRBV30,CAWSAAGRNSPLHF,TGTGCCTGGAGTGCGGCAGGGCGGAATTCACCCCTCCACTTT